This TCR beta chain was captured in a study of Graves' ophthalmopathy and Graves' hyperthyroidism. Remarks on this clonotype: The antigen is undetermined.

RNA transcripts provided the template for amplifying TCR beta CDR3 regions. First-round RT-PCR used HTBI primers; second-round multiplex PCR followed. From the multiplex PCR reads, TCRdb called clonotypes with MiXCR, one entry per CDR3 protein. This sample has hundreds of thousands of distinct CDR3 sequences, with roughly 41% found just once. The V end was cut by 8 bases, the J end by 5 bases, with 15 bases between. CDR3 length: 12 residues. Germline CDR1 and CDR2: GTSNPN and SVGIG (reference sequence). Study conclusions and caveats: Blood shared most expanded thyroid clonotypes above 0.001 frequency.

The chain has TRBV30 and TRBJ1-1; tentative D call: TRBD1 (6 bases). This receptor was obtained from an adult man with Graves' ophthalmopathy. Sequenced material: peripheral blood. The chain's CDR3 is CALRGAGTEAFF. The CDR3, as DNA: TGTGCCCTCCGGGGGGCAGGAACTGAAGCTTTCTTT. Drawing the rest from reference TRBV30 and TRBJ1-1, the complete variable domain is SQTIHQWPATLVQPVGSPLSLECTVEGTSNPNLYWYRQAAGRGLQLLFYSVGIGQISSEVPQNLSASRPQDRQFILSSKKLLLSDSGFYLCALRGAGTEAFFGQGTRLTVV.